The 14 T cell receptor beta chains below come from one sample, sequenced in a study of T-cell reconstitution after alpha-beta-depleted transplantation in children. This sample's TCRbeta library carried unique molecular identifier barcodes. Each CDR3 protein gets one entry after TCRdb re-called the PCR reads with MiXCR. The table includes about 980,000 distinct CDR3 sequences, roughly 29% detected once. The source was PBMCs, mostly from graft donor cells, collected 360 days after TCRalphabeta/CD19-depleted stem cell transplant. All receptors derive from a boy younger than two who had a stem cell transplant for SCID, so the T cells may come from the graft donor.

DNA of the CDR3: TGTGCCAACAGGGCCGGGACTAGCTCCTACAATGAGCAGTTCTTC. Translation: CANRAGTSSYNEQFF. The chain is built from TRBV2 and TRBJ2-1, with 8 bases that match TRBD2. The V gene's germline CDR1 is SNHLY and CDR2 FYNNEI. The CDR3 has 15 amino acids. V shed 10 bases, J shed 0 bases, and the junction held 8 bases outside the gene matches.

This clonotype was observed a handful of times. The genes are TRBV12-3 or TRBV12-4 and TRBJ2-7; possibly TRBD1 or TRBD2 for D (6 bases each). The CDR3 totals 14 residues. Trimming took 8 bases from V and 9 from J, leaving 23 bases between them. The CDR3 is CASGFGGGLGGQYF. The CDR3 bases are TGTGCCAGCGGCTTCGGTGGGGGGCTCGGAGGGCAGTACTTC.

The chain couples TRBV19 to TRBJ1-1; D might be TRBD1 (5 bases). The CDR3 has 14 residues. The V and J ends lost 4 bases and 1 base respectively, with 10 bases between them. From germline, CDR1 is LNHDA and CDR2 SQIVND (reference sequence). The CDR3 region is CASSKRGANTEAFF. The CDR3 DNA sequence: TGTGCCAGTAGTAAACGCGGGGCGAACACTGAAGCTTTCTTT. The full variable domain, rest sourced from reference TRBV19 and TRBJ1-1, is DGGITQSPKYLFRKEGQNVTLSCEQNLNHDAMYWYRQDPGQGLRLIYYSQIVNDFQKGDIAEGYSVSREKKESFPLTVTSAQKNPTAFYLCASSKRGANTEAFFGQGTRLTVV.

This chain connects TRBV9 to TRBJ2-1; D is perhaps TRBD1 or TRBD2 (5 bases each). V was pared by 3 bases and J by 2 bases, with 15 bases between. Germline values: CDR1 SGDLS, CDR2 YYNGEE. The CDR3 length is 16 residues. CDR3 in DNA: TGTGCCAGCAGCGACCGGGACCCCGGGGCCTACAATGAGCAGTTCTTC. It yields the protein CASSDRDPGAYNEQFF.

This clonotype was counted only a few times. V is TRBV12-3 or TRBV12-4 and J is TRBJ2-7, with D perhaps matching TRBD2 (6 bases). The CDR3 extends over 13 amino acids. V was clipped by 3 bases and J by 6 bases, with 12 bases between them. CDR3 DNA sequence: TGTGCCAGCAGTTTCCGAGGAGGGCTCGAGCAGTACTTC. Its translation is CASSFRGGLEQYF.

The J gene is TRBJ2-3, the V gene TRBV6-2 or TRBV6-3; TRBD1 is a possible D gene (7 bases). Trimming removed 6 bases at V and 6 bases at J, with 16 bases between. Germline V lookup: CDR1 MNHEY, CDR2 SVGEGT. This CDR3 comprises 14 residues. CDR3 in DNA: TGTGCCAGCAGCCCACAGGGGAGGCGCGATACGCAGTATTTT. This translates into CASSPQGRRDTQYF.

This chain's CDR3 is CASSGSWNTGANVLTF. The CDR3 DNA is TGTGCCAGCAGCGGATCCTGGAACACGGGGGCCAACGTCCTGACTTTC. The chain recombines TRBV7-2 with TRBJ2-6; no reliable D call. V lost 5 bases, J lost 4 bases, and 15 bases lay in between. Germline V lookup: CDR1 SGHTA, CDR2 FQGNSA. CDR3 length: 16 amino acids.

This chain joins TRBV5-1 and TRBJ2-1; 7 bases match TRBD2. Trimming at V came to 0 bases and at J to 8 bases, leaving 8 bases not matched to a gene. The CDR3 runs to 15 residues. The germline CDR1 and CDR2 sequences are SGHRS and YFSETQ. CDR3 amino acids: CASSLDAGRVYEQFF. The CDR3 DNA reads as TGCGCCAGCAGCTTGGATGCAGGGAGGGTGTATGAGCAGTTCTTC.

In its sample, this clonotype was seen many times. The chain couples TRBV24-1 to TRBJ2-3; no reliable D call. Germline CDR1 is KGHDR and CDR2 is SFDVKD. The ends were cut back, 4 bases at V and 6 bases at J, with 13 bases in the middle. This CDR3 comprises 14 residues. CDR3 bases: TGTGCCACCAGTGACTCGGTACGGAGTGATACGCAGTATTTT. It yields the protein CATSDSVRSDTQYF.

This rearrangement joins TRBV5-1 to TRBJ1-6; D call uncertain. Trimming pared 0 bases from V and 8 bases from J, leaving 9 bases between. The length of the CDR3 is 14 residues. Germline-derived CDR1 and CDR2 are SGHRS and YFSETQ. CDR3 residues: CASSLDRSDSPLHF. DNA of the CDR3: TGCGCCAGCAGCTTGGACAGATCTGATTCACCCCTCCACTTT.

V usage is TRBV20-1 and J usage is TRBJ2-3, with D maybe TRBD2 (6 bases). With 6 bases removed from V and 2 bases from J, the gap between germline ends came to 15 bases. The germline CDR1 and CDR2 sequences are DFQATT and SNEGSKA (reference sequence). The CDR3 sequence is 14 residues long. CDR3 nucleotides: TGCAGTGCACCCGGGGCGGGGACCACAGATACGCAGTATTTT. It is translated as CSAPGAGTTDTQYF.

This clonotype has only a few counts. This chain uses TRBV2 with TRBJ2-2, with no clear D. CDR1 and CDR2 from the germline V gene are SNHLY and FYNNEI. V lost 6 bases to trimming and J lost 2 bases, with 10 bases between them. The CDR3 spans 14 residues. The CDR3 reads CASRQQLNTGELFF. CDR3 nucleotides: TGTGCCAGCAGGCAACAGCTAAACACCGGGGAGCTGTTTTTT. Filled out from reference TRBV2 and TRBJ2-2, the complete variable domain reads EPEVTQTPSHQVTQMGQEVILRCVPISNHLYFYWYRQILGQKVEFLVSFYNNEISEKSEIFDDQFSVERPDGSNFTLKIRSTKLEDSAMYFCASRQQLNTGELFFGEGSRLTVL.

This sequence joins TRBV5-1 and TRBJ1-5; a possible D gene is TRBD1 (6 bases). The V and J ends lost 1 base and 9 bases respectively, with 11 bases between them. This CDR3 comprises 13 residues. Germline lookup yields CDR1 SGHRS and CDR2 YFSETQ. The DNA of the CDR3 is TGCGCCAGCAGCTTGCAGGGGTCTCGGCCCCAGCATTTT. Translation: CASSLQGSRPQHF.

Only a few counts were recorded for this clonotype. The chain recombines TRBV9 with TRBJ2-5, with TRBD2 matching 14 bases. Germline V lookup: CDR1 SGDLS, CDR2 YYNGEE. The V segment lost 0 bases and the J segment 0 bases; nucleotides outside the gene matches: 7. The CDR3 consists of 19 residues. CDR3 in amino acids: CASSVAGTSGGSYQETQYF. The CDR3 bases are TGTGCCAGCAGCGTAGCCGGGACTAGCGGGGGCTCGTACCAAGAGACCCAGTACTTC.